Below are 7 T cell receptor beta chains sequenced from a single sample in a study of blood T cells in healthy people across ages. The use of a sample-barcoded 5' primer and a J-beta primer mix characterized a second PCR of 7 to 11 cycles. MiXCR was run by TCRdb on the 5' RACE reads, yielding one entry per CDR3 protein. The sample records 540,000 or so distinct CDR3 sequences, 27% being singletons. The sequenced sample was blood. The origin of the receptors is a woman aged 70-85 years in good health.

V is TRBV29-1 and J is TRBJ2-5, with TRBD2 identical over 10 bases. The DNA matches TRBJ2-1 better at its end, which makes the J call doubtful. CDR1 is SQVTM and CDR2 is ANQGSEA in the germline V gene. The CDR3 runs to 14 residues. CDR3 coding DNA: TGCAGCGGAAAAAGCGGGGGGGCCTACAATGAGCAGTTCTTC. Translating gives CSGKSGGAYNEQFF.

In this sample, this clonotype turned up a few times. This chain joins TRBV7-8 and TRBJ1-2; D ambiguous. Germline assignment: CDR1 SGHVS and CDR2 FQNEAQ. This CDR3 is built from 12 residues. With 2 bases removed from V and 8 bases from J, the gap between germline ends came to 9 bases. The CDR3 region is CASSLSGQGYTF. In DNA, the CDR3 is TGTGCCAGCAGCTTATCTGGGCAGGGCTACACCTTC.

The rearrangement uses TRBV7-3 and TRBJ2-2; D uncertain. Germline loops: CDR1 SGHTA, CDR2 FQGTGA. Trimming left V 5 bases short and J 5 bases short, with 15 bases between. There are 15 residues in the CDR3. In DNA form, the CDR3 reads TGTGCCAGCAGCCCCGGCGATCGTGGTACCGGGGAGCTGTTTTTT. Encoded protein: CASSPGDRGTGELFF.

In DNA, the CDR3 is TGCAGTGCGGGGGACAGAAACCAAGAGACCCAGTACTTC. Protein product: CSAGDRNQETQYF. V gene TRBV20-1 combines with J gene TRBJ2-5; 7 bases match TRBD1. V lost 6 bases and J lost 0; bases outside the gene matches: 4. This CDR3 is 13 amino acids long. The germline V gene has CDR1 DFQATT and CDR2 SNEGSKA (reference sequence).

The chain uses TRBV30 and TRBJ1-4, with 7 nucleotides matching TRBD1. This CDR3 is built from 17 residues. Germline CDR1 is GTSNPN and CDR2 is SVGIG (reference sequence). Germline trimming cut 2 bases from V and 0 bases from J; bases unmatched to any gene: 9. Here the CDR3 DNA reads TGTGCCTGGAGTCCGGGACAGACCTTTGCAACTAATGAAAAACTGTTTTTT. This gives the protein CAWSPGQTFATNEKLFF.

CDR3 nucleotide sequence: TGCAGTGCGTCGACGAGCGGGGGGGCTACAAATGAGCAGTTCTTC. Its protein product is CSASTSGGATNEQFF. The rearrangement uses TRBV20-1 and TRBJ2-1, with TRBD2 matching 10 bases. V lost 6 bases to trimming and J lost 7 bases; unmatched junction nucleotides: 12. Germline loops: CDR1 DFQATT, CDR2 SNEGSKA (reference sequence). This CDR3 spans 15 amino acids.

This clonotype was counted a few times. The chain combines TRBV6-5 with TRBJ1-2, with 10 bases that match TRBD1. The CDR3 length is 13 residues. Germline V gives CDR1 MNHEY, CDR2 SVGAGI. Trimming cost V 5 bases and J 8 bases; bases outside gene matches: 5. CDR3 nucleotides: TGTGCCAGCAGTCTGCCGGGACAGGGGGGCTACACCTTC. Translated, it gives CASSLPGQGGYTF.